This T cell receptor beta chain was sequenced during a study of response to subunit inactivated influenza vaccine. TCRdb re-called the RT-PCR reads through MiXCR, storing one row per CDR3 protein. Of roughly 650,000 distinct CDR3 sequences in the sample, 11% to 15% are singletons; the top ten hold 6% to 9.5%. Study outcomes and limitations: The study's authors posited that every seasonal influenza vaccination enlists few new T cells.

In this sample, this clonotype turned up a few times. Its antigen is not identified. The CDR3 spans 14 residues. CDR1 and CDR2 from the germline V gene are SNHLY and FYNNEI. The ends lost 7 bases at V and 4 bases at J; junction bases unmatched: 8. The V call is TRBV2, the J call TRBJ2-3, with 7 bases identical to TRBD2. The sequence came from a man between 45 and 60 years old who received an inactivated influenza vaccine. The material sequenced was PBMCs from blood, taken around two weeks before vaccination. The chain's CDR3 is CASMGGRGPDTQYF. The CDR3 DNA sequence: TGTGCCAGCATGGGGGGGAGAGGTCCAGATACGCAGTATTTT.